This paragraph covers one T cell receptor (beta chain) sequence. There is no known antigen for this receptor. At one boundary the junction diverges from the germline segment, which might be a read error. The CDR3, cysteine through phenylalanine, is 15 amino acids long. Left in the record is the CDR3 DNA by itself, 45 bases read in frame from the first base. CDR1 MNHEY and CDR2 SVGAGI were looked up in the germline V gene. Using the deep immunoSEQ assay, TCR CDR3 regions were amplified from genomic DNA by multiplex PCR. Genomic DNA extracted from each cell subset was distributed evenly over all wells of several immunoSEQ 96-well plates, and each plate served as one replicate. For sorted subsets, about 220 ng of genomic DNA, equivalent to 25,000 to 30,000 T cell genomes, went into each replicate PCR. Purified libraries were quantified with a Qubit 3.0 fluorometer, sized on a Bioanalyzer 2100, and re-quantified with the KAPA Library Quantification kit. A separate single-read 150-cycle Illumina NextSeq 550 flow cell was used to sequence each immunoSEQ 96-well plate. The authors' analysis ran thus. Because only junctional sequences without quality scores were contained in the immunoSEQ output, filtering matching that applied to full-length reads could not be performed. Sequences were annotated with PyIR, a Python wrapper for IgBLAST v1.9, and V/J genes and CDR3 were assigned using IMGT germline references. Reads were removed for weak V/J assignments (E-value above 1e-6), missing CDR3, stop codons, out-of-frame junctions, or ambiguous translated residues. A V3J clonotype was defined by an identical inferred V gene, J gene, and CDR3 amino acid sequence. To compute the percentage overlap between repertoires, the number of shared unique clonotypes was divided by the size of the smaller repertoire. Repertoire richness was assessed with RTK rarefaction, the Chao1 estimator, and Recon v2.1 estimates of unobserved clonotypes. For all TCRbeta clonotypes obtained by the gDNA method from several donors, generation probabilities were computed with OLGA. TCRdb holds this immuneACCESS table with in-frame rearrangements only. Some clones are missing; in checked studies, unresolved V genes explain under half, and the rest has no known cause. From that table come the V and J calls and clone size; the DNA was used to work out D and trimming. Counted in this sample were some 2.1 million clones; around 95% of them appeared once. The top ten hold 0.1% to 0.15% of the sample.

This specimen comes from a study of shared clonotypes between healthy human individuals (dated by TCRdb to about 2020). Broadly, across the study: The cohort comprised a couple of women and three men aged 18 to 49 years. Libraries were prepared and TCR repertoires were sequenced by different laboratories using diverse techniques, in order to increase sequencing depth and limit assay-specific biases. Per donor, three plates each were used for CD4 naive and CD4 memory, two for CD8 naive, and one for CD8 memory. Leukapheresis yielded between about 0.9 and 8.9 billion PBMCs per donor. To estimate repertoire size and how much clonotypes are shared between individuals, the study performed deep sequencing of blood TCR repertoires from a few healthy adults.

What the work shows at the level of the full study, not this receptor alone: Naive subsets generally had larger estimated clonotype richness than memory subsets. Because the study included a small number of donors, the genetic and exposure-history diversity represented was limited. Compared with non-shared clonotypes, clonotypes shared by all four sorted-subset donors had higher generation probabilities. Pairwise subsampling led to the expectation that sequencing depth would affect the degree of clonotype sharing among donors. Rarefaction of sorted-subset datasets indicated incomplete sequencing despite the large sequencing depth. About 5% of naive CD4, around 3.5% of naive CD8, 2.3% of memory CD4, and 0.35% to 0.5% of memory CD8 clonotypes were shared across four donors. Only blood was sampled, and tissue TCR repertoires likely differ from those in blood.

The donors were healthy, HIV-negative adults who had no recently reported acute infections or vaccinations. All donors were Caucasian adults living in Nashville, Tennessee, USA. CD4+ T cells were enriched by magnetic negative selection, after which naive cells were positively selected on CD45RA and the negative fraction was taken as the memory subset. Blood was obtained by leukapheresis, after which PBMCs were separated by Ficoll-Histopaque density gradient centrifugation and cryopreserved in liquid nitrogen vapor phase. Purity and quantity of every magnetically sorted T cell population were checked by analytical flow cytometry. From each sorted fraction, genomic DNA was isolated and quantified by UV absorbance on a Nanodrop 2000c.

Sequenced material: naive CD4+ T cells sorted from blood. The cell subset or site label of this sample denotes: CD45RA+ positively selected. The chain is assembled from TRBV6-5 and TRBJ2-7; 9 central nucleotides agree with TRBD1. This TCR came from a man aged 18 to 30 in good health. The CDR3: CASSYSDRGGNEQYF. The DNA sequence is TGTGCCAGCAGCTACTCGGACAGGGGTGGGAACGAGCAGTACTTC.